This T cell receptor beta chain was captured in a study of OX40 agonist ivuxolimab in advanced cancers. Study findings and constraints: In general, CD8+ T cells held more expanded clones than CD4+ did, on average.

The assay was immunoSEQ multiplex PCR, and TCRdb's table has in-frame clones only and misses some. The data contain some 86,000 clones, roughly 88% of them singletons. Concerning this clone: Its antigen is unidentified.

Looked up from germline, CDR1 is SGHAT and CDR2 is FQNNGV. V was pared by 3 bases and J by 4 bases, with 10 bases between. The CDR3 runs to 14 residues. The sequence came from an adult with an advanced solid tumor such as melanoma, head and neck, liver or kidney cancer. This chain connects TRBV11-2 to TRBJ2-1; tentative D call: TRBD1 (5 bases). The sample was CD4+ or CD8+ T cells sorted from blood, taken in a trial of the OX40 agonist ivuxolimab. DNA of the CDR3: TGTGCCAGCAGCTTGATCAGGGAATACAATGAGCAGTTCTTC. This gives the protein CASSLIREYNEQFF. Using reference TRBV11-2 and TRBJ2-1 for the parts outside the CDR3, the full variable domain is EAGVAQSPRYKIIEKRQSVAFWCNPISGHATLYWYQQILGQGPKLLIQFQNNGVVDDSQLPKDRFSAERLKGVDSTLKIQPAKLEDSAVYLCASSLIREYNEQFFGPGTRLTVL.